Shown below are 23 T cell receptor beta chains from a single sample sequenced in a study of CD8 T cells in ankylosing spondylitis. TCRdb ran MiXCR on the 5' RACE reads and lists one entry per CDR3 protein. This table holds about 220,000 distinct CDR3 sequences, roughly 25% found once. The sequenced sample was blood, either unsorted or a sorted T cell fraction (not recorded which). Every receptor here comes from a male donor with ankylosing spondylitis or in good health (not recorded which).

This clonotype was observed at least ten times. The J gene is TRBJ2-1, the V gene TRBV5-5; 9 positions agree with TRBD1. Trimming removed 4 bases from V and 3 bases from J; junction bases left unmatched: 5. Looked up from germline, CDR1 is SGHKS and CDR2 is YYEKEE (reference sequence). The CDR3 consists of 15 residues. CDR3 coding DNA: TGTGCCAGCAGCCGGACAGGGGACTTCTACAATGAGCAGTTCTTC. Protein: CASSRTGDFYNEQFF.

This clonotype came up many times. The chain carries TRBV5-1 and TRBJ2-1, with D possibly being TRBD1 or TRBD2 (5 bases each). Trimming stripped 1 base from V and 2 bases from J, with 10 bases between. CDR3 size: 15 residues. Germline lookup yields CDR1 SGHRS and CDR2 YFSETQ. Written as DNA, the CDR3 is TGCGCCAGCAGCTTGAATGGGGGAGCCTACAATGAGCAGTTCTTC. Its protein is CASSLNGGAYNEQFF.

The sample holds a few counts of this clonotype. This chain joins TRBV2 and TRBJ2-3; D is possibly TRBD1 (6 bases). Germline V lookup: CDR1 SNHLY, CDR2 FYNNEI. V gave up 7 bases and J gave up 1 base, with 9 bases separating them. This CDR3 contains 13 residues. Here the CDR3 DNA reads TGTGCCAGCACCAGGGGAGGCACAGATACGCAGTATTTT. This codes for CASTRGGTDTQYF.

This clonotype was counted many times. The chain links TRBV20-1 to TRBJ2-4, with a possible D match to TRBD1 (6 bases). Germline V gives CDR1 DFQATT, CDR2 SNEGSKA (reference sequence). The germline V and J ends were trimmed by 5 bases and 0 bases, with 14 bases remaining between them. This CDR3 region has 15 residues. The CDR3 protein is CSALHRVSAKNIQYF. Written as DNA, the CDR3 is TGCAGTGCTTTGCACAGGGTATCAGCCAAAAACATTCAGTACTTC.

CDR3 loop: CASSYSASRWSYEQYF. The CDR3 DNA reads as TGTGCCAGCAGTTACTCGGCTAGCCGGTGGTCCTACGAGCAGTACTTC. The rearrangement joins TRBV6-5 to TRBJ2-7; possible D gene TRBD2, 5 bases. CDR3 length: 16 amino acids. Germline values: CDR1 MNHEY, CDR2 SVGAGI. The V end was cut by 0 bases, the J end by 1 base, with 13 bases between.

V is TRBV20-1 and J is TRBJ2-3, with D perhaps TRBD2 (6 bases). V lost 8 bases to trimming and J lost 1 base, with 10 bases between them. The CDR3 has 12 amino acids. CDR1 and CDR2 from the germline V gene are DFQATT and SNEGSKA (reference sequence). In DNA, the CDR3 is TGCAGTTGGGCTAGCGGCACAGATACGCAGTATTTT. Protein: CSWASGTDTQYF.

This clonotype showed up just a few times. The gene calls are TRBV29-1 and TRBJ2-3, with TRBD2 matching 8 bases. Germline loops: CDR1 SQVTM, CDR2 ANQGSEA. V was clipped by 6 bases and J by 2 bases; unmatched bases: 4. The CDR3 has 13 amino acids. The CDR3 is CSVVAGSTDTQYF. As DNA, the CDR3 is TGCAGCGTCGTAGCGGGATCCACAGATACGCAGTATTTT.

This clonotype has ten or more counts. The chain recombines TRBV4-2 with TRBJ1-4, with 9 bases fitting TRBD1. Germline CDR1 reads LGHNA; CDR2 reads YNFKEQ. V shed 1 base, J shed 7 bases, and the junction held 4 bases outside the gene matches. The CDR3 has 15 residues. The CDR3 loop is CASSQGGTGPEKLFF. The CDR3 coding sequence is TGTGCCAGCAGCCAAGGCGGGACAGGGCCTGAAAAACTGTTTTTT.

The chain has TRBV3-1 and TRBJ2-1; 8 bases match TRBD2. The CDR3 extends over 15 amino acids. V lost 5 bases, J lost 0 bases, and 3 bases stayed unmatched. Germline V gene sequence: CDR1 LGHDT, CDR2 YNNKEL (reference sequence). The CDR3 loop reads CASSNRGGSYNEQFF. CDR3 nucleotide sequence: TGTGCCAGCAGCAACCGGGGGGGCTCCTACAATGAGCAGTTCTTC.

Concerning this clonotype itself: The junction shows a germline mismatch at one end, possibly a read error. The chain has TRBV24-1 and TRBJ2-1; D possibly corresponds to TRBD2 (7 bases). The CDR3 covers 14 residues. Germline CDR1 KGHDR, CDR2 SFDVKD. The CDR3 loop is CAPREGGAYNEQFF. The CDR3 region has the DNA TGTGCCCCCAGGGAGGGGGGGGCCTACAATGAGCAGTTCTTC.

The chain carries TRBV20-1 and TRBJ2-5, with a weak D call TRBD1 (5 bases). The germline V and J ends were trimmed by 4 bases and 2 bases, with 8 bases remaining between them. Germline CDR1 reads DFQATT; CDR2 reads SNEGSKA (reference sequence). The CDR3 has 12 amino acids. The CDR3 sequence: CSATGIQETQYF. The CDR3 bases are TGCAGTGCTACAGGGATACAAGAGACCCAGTACTTC.

This clonotype was detected ten times or more. The chain has TRBV20-1 and TRBJ2-1, with 8 bases identical to TRBD2. Trimming took 1 base from V and 2 from J; bases not matched to a gene: 4. The CDR3 is 15 amino acids. The germline V gene has CDR1 DFQATT and CDR2 SNEGSKA (reference sequence). CDR3 bases: TGCAGTGCTAGAGTCAGCGGGAGAGCCTACAATGAGCAGTTCTTC. It specifies CSARVSGRAYNEQFF.

This clonotype was seen a handful of times. The chain links TRBV29-1 to TRBJ1-1, with a tentative D call TRBD1 (5 bases). In germline, CDR1 is SQVTM, CDR2 ANQGSEA. V lost 0 bases to trimming and J lost 4 bases, with 9 bases between them. The CDR3 totals 13 residues. The CDR3 DNA follows: TGCAGCGTTGAAGAGGGGGGGGGCACTGAAGCTTTCTTT. This translates into CSVEEGGGTEAFF.

The table lists this clonotype with a few counts. V is TRBV29-1 and J is TRBJ2-5; D is uncertain. Germline V gene sequence: CDR1 SQVTM, CDR2 ANQGSEA. V was shortened by 4 bases and J by 1 base, with 10 bases between the two germline ends. There are 13 residues in the CDR3. CDR3 region: CSVAEQFQETQYF. The CDR3 nucleotides read TGCAGCGTTGCTGAACAGTTCCAAGAGACCCAGTACTTC.

The chain couples TRBV12-3 or TRBV12-4 to TRBJ2-3; TRBD2 might be the D (5 bases). The CDR3 runs to 17 residues. With 4 bases removed from V and 3 bases from J, the gap between germline ends came to 20 bases. The CDR3 nucleotides read TGTGCCAGCAGTTCCCTTTATCCCGGACGGAGGACAGATACGCAGTATTTT. This codes for CASSSLYPGRRTDTQYF.

V gene TRBV12-3 or TRBV12-4 combines with J gene TRBJ1-2; the D gene is possibly TRBD1 (6 bases). The CDR3 is made up of 13 amino acids. V was trimmed by 8 bases and J by 7 bases, leaving 17 bases between them. The DNA of the CDR3 is TGTGCCAGCGACACGGAGGGGGGAGGTGGCTACACCTTC. This translates into CASDTEGGGGYTF.

This clonotype was seen a few times. This chain connects TRBV6-1 to TRBJ2-1; 7 bases line up with TRBD2. V was clipped by 2 bases and J by 6 bases; unmatched bases: 7. The germline V gene has CDR1 MNHNS and CDR2 SASEGT. The CDR3 contains 15 residues. CDR3 DNA: TGTGCCAGCAGTGAAAGATTAGCGGGTCTCAATGAGCAGTTCTTC. It specifies CASSERLAGLNEQFF.

There are many counts of this clonotype. At one end the junction does not follow the germline gene, possibly because of a read error. This chain connects TRBV7-7 to TRBJ2-1, with D perhaps assigned TRBD1 or TRBD2 (6 bases each). Germline values: CDR1 SSHAT, CDR2 FNYEAQ (reference sequence). The CDR3 spans 15 residues. Here the CDR3 reads CASSRGGPTMDEQFF. Written as DNA, the CDR3 is TGTGCTAGCAGCCGAGGGGGGCCGACTATGGATGAGCAGTTCTTC.

A note on this clonotype: This may come from a read error, since a much larger clone is one base off. The rearrangement links TRBV24-1 to TRBJ2-1; D possibly matches TRBD1 or TRBD2 (5 bases each). This CDR3 has 12 residues. Germline loops: CDR1 KGHDR, CDR2 SFDVKD. Here the CDR3 DNA reads TGTGCCACCATAGGCAGCCGGGACGAGCAGTTGTTC. This encodes CATIGSRDEQLF.

This clonotype was counted at least ten times. The chain combines TRBV12-3 or TRBV12-4 with TRBJ2-1; the D gene is possibly TRBD2 (6 bases). Deletions cut 3 bases from V and 5 bases from J, with 14 bases between. The CDR3 has 15 residues. This CDR3 is CASSLPAGLNNEQFF. As DNA, the CDR3 is TGTGCCAGCAGTTTGCCGGCGGGACTCAACAATGAGCAGTTCTTC.

This clonotype has a count of ten or more. The rearrangement links TRBV20-1 to TRBJ2-7, with D perhaps given as TRBD1 or TRBD2 (5 bases each). The CDR3 extends over 15 amino acids. Germline CDR1 and CDR2: DFQATT and SNEGSKA (reference sequence). The V end was cut by 6 bases, the J end by 2 bases, with 20 bases between. CDR3 bases: TGCAGTGCAACGGCCCGGGACGGAAGACCCTACGAGCAGTACTTC. Its translation: CSATARDGRPYEQYF.

The chain links TRBV13 to TRBJ2-7; 8 bases are a match to TRBD2. The CDR3 loop spans 17 amino acids. Germline CDR1 is PRHDT and CDR2 is FYEKMQ (reference sequence). Germline trimming cut 1 base from V and 3 bases from J; bases unmatched to any gene: 11. CDR3 loop: CASSLVGGRPINYEQYF. CDR3 DNA sequence: TGTGCCAGCAGCTTAGTCGGCGGGAGGCCCATAAACTACGAGCAGTACTTC.

This clonotype occurred a few times. The V gene is TRBV20-1, the J gene TRBJ2-3; TRBD2 matches 10 bases. The germline V gene encodes CDR1 DFQATT and CDR2 SNEGSKA (reference sequence). This CDR3 region has 15 residues. The CDR3 here is CSPQRASGSRDTQYF. For the CDR3, the DNA is TGCAGCCCACAGAGGGCTAGCGGGAGTCGTGATACGCAGTATTTT.